Each of the 27 T cell receptor beta chains below was sequenced from the same sample in a study of T cell changes during pregnancy in multiple sclerosis. Libraries were prepared by immunoSEQ multiplex PCR; TCRdb keeps only in-frame clonotypes and omits some of them. The top ten hold around 1.7% of the sample, which has 70,000 to 95,000 clones, roughly 94% seen once. Sample: peripheral blood, taken after pregnancy. The receptor source for this set is a female donor in good health, enrolled as a control in a pregnancy study.

The chain couples TRBV5-1 to TRBJ2-1, with D maybe TRBD2 (6 bases). Trimming pared 0 bases from V and 9 bases from J, leaving 16 bases between. Germline V gene data show CDR1 as SGHRS and CDR2 as YFSETQ. This CDR3 contains 15 residues. CDR3 residues: CASSLAEGRPGEQFF. CDR3 sequence (DNA): TGCGCCAGCAGCTTGGCGGAGGGACGCCCCGGTGAGCAGTTCTTC. Full variable domain (rest looked up from reference TRBV5-1 and TRBJ2-1): KAGVTQTPRYLIKTRGQQVTLSCSPISGHRSVSWYQQTPGQGLQFLFEYFSETQRNKGNFPGRFSGRQFSNSRSEMNVSTLELGDSALYLCASSLAEGRPGEQFFGPGTRLTVL.

The chain combines TRBV13 with TRBJ2-7, with 9 bases lining up with TRBD1. This CDR3 spans 14 amino acids. Germline assignment: CDR1 PRHDT and CDR2 FYEKMQ (reference sequence). Unmatched junction bases numbered 3, after V lost 5 bases and J lost 1 base. Here the CDR3 DNA reads TGTGCCAGCAGCGCGGGACAGGGTTCCTACGAGCAGTACTTC. Translating it yields CASSAGQGSYEQYF.

V is TRBV7-6 and J is TRBJ2-7; 7 nucleotides align to TRBD2. The V gene's germline CDR1 is SGHVS and CDR2 FNYEAQ. V shed 0 bases, J shed 10 bases, and the junction held 3 bases outside the gene matches. This CDR3 has 12 residues. This chain's CDR3 is CASSLAGEGQYF. As DNA, the CDR3 is TGTGCCAGCAGCTTAGCGGGGGAGGGACAGTACTTC.

This clone has a single count. This chain uses TRBV2 with TRBJ1-4; TRBD1 aligns across 11 bases. V lost 10 bases and J lost 10; bases outside the gene matches: 17. This CDR3 has 16 residues. Germline CDR1 and CDR2: SNHLY and FYNNEI. The CDR3 protein is CATEERTGGVRRKLFF. The CDR3 DNA sequence: TGTGCCACCGAAGAACGGACAGGGGGCGTTAGGAGAAAACTGTTTTTT.

The chain couples TRBV29-1 to TRBJ1-2, with D possibly TRBD1 on 6 matching bases. CDR3 length equals 13 residues. V dropped 1 base and J dropped 1 base, with 7 bases sitting between them. CDR1 is SQVTM and CDR2 is ANQGSEA in the germline V gene. The CDR3, as DNA: TGCAGCGTTGAAGGGGACATTAACTATGGCTACACCTTC. Translating it yields CSVEGDINYGYTF.

This clone was seen only once. The V gene is TRBV9, the J gene TRBJ2-7; 9 nucleotides agree with TRBD1. Germline V CDR1 and CDR2: SGDLS, YYNGEE. This CDR3 has 15 residues. V lost 4 bases and J lost 6; bases outside the gene matches: 11. CDR3 residues: CASSPRGQGLTEQYF. The DNA of the CDR3 is TGTGCCAGCAGCCCACGGGGACAGGGACTCACCGAGCAGTACTTC. Variable domain in full (rest from reference TRBV9 and TRBJ2-7): DSGVTQTPKHLITATGQRVTLRCSPRSGDLSVYWYQQSLDQGLQFLIQYYNGEERAKGNILERFSAQQFPDLHSELNLSSLELGDSALYFCASSPRGQGLTEQYFGPGTRLTVT.

The rearrangement uses TRBV5-1 and TRBJ2-2, with 8 bases fitting TRBD1. The CDR3 covers 15 residues. V lost 6 bases to trimming and J lost 3 bases; unmatched junction nucleotides: 7. Germline V lookup: CDR1 SGHRS, CDR2 YFSETQ. The CDR3: CASTVDRVDTGELFF. The CDR3, as DNA: TGCGCCAGCACCGTGGACAGGGTGGACACCGGGGAGCTGTTTTTT.

The chain is built from TRBV19 and TRBJ1-4, with D tentatively TRBD1 (6 bases). Germline CDR1 reads LNHDA; CDR2 reads SQIVND (reference sequence). The CDR3 runs to 14 residues. The germline V and J ends were trimmed by 1 base and 7 bases, with 10 bases remaining between them. CDR3 sequence: CASSIVRGAEKLFF. The CDR3 nucleotides are TGTGCCAGTAGTATAGTCAGGGGTGCTGAAAAACTGTTTTTT.

V usage is TRBV19 and J usage is TRBJ2-7; TRBD1 is a possible D gene (6 bases). Germline-derived CDR1 and CDR2 are LNHDA and SQIVND (reference sequence). The CDR3 has 11 amino acids. This CDR3 is CASRGGKEQYF. CDR3 nucleotide sequence: TGTGCAAGCAGGGGTGGTAAGGAGCAGTACTTC. Complete variable domain (other parts from reference TRBV19 and TRBJ2-7): DGGITQSPKYLFRKEGQNVTLSCEQNLNHDAMYWYRQDPGQGLRLIYYSQIVNDFQKGDIAEGYSVSREKKESFPLTVTSAQKNPTAFYLCASRGGKEQYFGPGTRLTVT.

The chain couples TRBV5-1 to TRBJ1-1; no reliable D call. The CDR3 sequence is 15 residues long. Germline V CDR1 and CDR2: SGHRS, YFSETQ. V lost 0 bases to trimming and J lost 2 bases, with 11 bases between them. This CDR3 reads CASSLVSGRNTEAFF. DNA for the CDR3: TGCGCCAGCAGCTTGGTATCAGGAAGAAACACTGAAGCTTTCTTT.

The chain carries TRBV6-4 and TRBJ2-2, with D uncertain. Germline-derived CDR1 and CDR2 are MRHNA and SNTAGT. Trimming removed 3 bases at V and 3 bases at J, with 5 bases between. This CDR3 has 13 residues. DNA for the CDR3: TGTGCCAGCAGTGATTCGGACACCGGGGAGCTGTTTTTT. Amino acids: CASSDSDTGELFF.

The chain is built from TRBV7-9 and TRBJ2-7; D possibly corresponds to TRBD1 (5 bases). CDR3 size: 12 residues. V dropped 3 bases and J dropped 3 bases, with 6 bases sitting between them. Germline values: CDR1 SEHNR, CDR2 FQNEAQ (reference sequence). CDR3 DNA sequence: TGTGCCAGCAGCTTTCAGGGCTACGAGCAGTACTTC. Translation: CASSFQGYEQYF.

The rearrangement joins TRBV5-1 to TRBJ1-2; maybe TRBD1 (5 bases). Trimming took 0 bases from V and 2 from J, leaving 5 bases between them. The CDR3 spans 13 residues. Germline CDR1 and CDR2: SGHRS and YFSETQ. Written as DNA, the CDR3 is TGCGCCAGCAGCTTGGGACAGAACTATGGCTACACCTTC. Amino acid sequence: CASSLGQNYGYTF.

J is TRBJ2-7 and V is TRBV9; 7 positions agree with TRBD2. This CDR3 comprises 14 residues. V gave up 4 bases and J gave up 5 bases; unmatched junction bases: 9. The germline gives CDR1 SGDLS, CDR2 YYNGEE. The chain's CDR3 is CASSPRLAGNEQYF. The CDR3 DNA reads TGTGCCAGCAGCCCGAGACTAGCTGGGAACGAGCAGTACTTC.

The rearrangement joins TRBV28 to TRBJ1-4, with D perhaps TRBD1 (6 bases). There are 14 residues in the CDR3. From germline, CDR1 is MDHEN and CDR2 SYDVKM. The V gene lost 1 base and the J gene lost 5 bases, with 8 bases spanning the gap. The CDR3 sequence: CASSLFQGNEKLFF. In DNA, the CDR3 is TGTGCCAGCAGTTTATTCCAGGGGAATGAAAAACTGTTTTTT.

The chain joins TRBV5-6 to TRBJ1-2; weak D call: TRBD1 (5 bases). Germline V gives CDR1 SGHDT, CDR2 YYEEEE. V was cut by 0 bases and J by 5 bases, with 14 bases left in between. This CDR3 has 15 residues. The CDR3 loop is CASSLEDMDIYGYTF. The CDR3 DNA sequence: TGTGCCAGCAGCTTGGAGGACATGGATATTTATGGCTACACCTTC.

V gene TRBV7-9 combines with J gene TRBJ2-5; the D gene is possibly TRBD1 (5 bases). The V gene's germline CDR1 is SEHNR and CDR2 FQNEAQ (reference sequence). The germline V and J ends were trimmed by 4 bases and 2 bases, with 8 bases remaining between them. This CDR3 has 13 amino acids. This CDR3 reads CASSSDRQETQYF. In DNA, the CDR3 is TGTGCCAGCAGCTCCGACAGACAAGAGACCCAGTACTTC.

A single count supports this clone. The V and J genes are TRBV6-6 and TRBJ2-3; 7 positions agree with TRBD2. Trimming removed 6 bases from V and 0 bases from J; junction bases left unmatched: 6. The CDR3 is made up of 15 amino acids. Germline CDR1 and CDR2: MNHNY and SVGAGI (reference sequence). This chain's CDR3 is CASSRDYTSTDTQYF. CDR3 coding DNA: TGTGCCAGCAGCAGGGACTACACGAGCACAGATACGCAGTATTTT.

The chain links TRBV4-1 to TRBJ1-1; possibly TRBD1 for D (6 bases). The V and J ends lost 0 bases and 8 bases respectively, with 10 bases between them. Germline V lookup: CDR1 MGHRA, CDR2 YSYEKL. The CDR3 sequence is 13 residues long. The CDR3 protein is CASSQDSRGEAFF. CDR3 nucleotide sequence: TGCGCCAGCAGCCAAGACTCCAGGGGAGAAGCTTTCTTT.

This chain links TRBV9 with TRBJ2-2; D remains unclear. The CDR3 contains 14 residues. Trimming removed 4 bases at V and 5 bases at J, with 12 bases between. Germline assignment: CDR1 SGDLS and CDR2 YYNGEE. CDR3: CASSLQSQTGELFF. The CDR3 region has the DNA TGTGCCAGCAGCCTCCAATCACAAACCGGGGAGCTGTTTTTT.

The chain employs TRBV9 and TRBJ2-2, with 7 bases fitting TRBD2. Per the germline V gene, CDR1 is SGDLS and CDR2 is YYNGEE. V lost 0 bases to trimming and J lost 6 bases; unmatched junction nucleotides: 2. The CDR3 is 14 amino acids. CDR3 sequence: CASSVGGGAGELFF. CDR3 DNA: TGTGCCAGCAGCGTAGGGGGAGGGGCCGGGGAGCTGTTTTTT.

This clone was picked up one time. The rearrangement uses TRBV7-9 and TRBJ2-7; perhaps TRBD1 as D (5 bases). The CDR3 is 14 residues long. Germline values: CDR1 SEHNR, CDR2 FQNEAQ (reference sequence). Trimming removed 3 bases at V and 6 bases at J, with 15 bases between. Written as DNA, the CDR3 is TGTGCCAGCAGCTTGCAGGGTGCCCCTTTCGAGCAGTACTTC. This codes for CASSLQGAPFEQYF.

The rearrangement uses TRBV10-3 and TRBJ2-7, with a possible D match to TRBD2 (6 bases). Germline CDR1 is ENHRY and CDR2 is SYGVKD. The germline V and J ends were trimmed by 0 bases and 2 bases, with 17 bases remaining between them. The length of the CDR3 is 17 residues. The CDR3 is CAISESGVRTTAYEQYF. The CDR3 DNA sequence: TGTGCCATCAGTGAGTCGGGAGTACGGACTACCGCCTACGAGCAGTACTTC.

The J gene is TRBJ1-4, the V gene TRBV28; D unclear. The CDR3 contains 13 residues. Germline lookup yields CDR1 MDHEN and CDR2 SYDVKM. V was shortened by 6 bases and J by 7 bases, with 12 bases between the two germline ends. This chain's CDR3 is CASSRFGSEKLFF. The CDR3 region has the DNA TGTGCCAGCAGCCGGTTTGGTAGTGAAAAACTGTTTTTT.

V usage is TRBV23-1 and J usage is TRBJ1-3; D remains unclear. TRBV23-1 is identified as an open reading frame with a role that is uncertain. This CDR3 contains 16 residues. Trimming pared 3 bases from V and 3 bases from J, leaving 15 bases between. CDR3 protein: CASSHPRRGGGNTIYF. Here the CDR3 DNA reads TGCGCCAGCAGTCACCCCCGCCGGGGTGGTGGAAACACCATATATTTT.

The chain uses TRBV27 and TRBJ2-7; 8 bases align to TRBD2. The germline V gene has CDR1 MNHEY and CDR2 SMNVEV (reference sequence). Trimming at V came to 3 bases and at J to 2 bases, leaving 6 bases not matched to a gene. There are 15 residues in the CDR3. CDR3: CASSFSGITPYEQYF. The CDR3 nucleotides are TGTGCCAGCAGTTTTAGCGGGATAACCCCCTACGAGCAGTACTTC.

The table lists this clone with a count of one. The rearrangement joins TRBV7-9 to TRBJ1-4; 7 bases match TRBD1. Trimming removed 6 bases from V and 4 bases from J; junction bases left unmatched: 2. Germline CDR1 is SEHNR and CDR2 is FQNEAQ (reference sequence). This CDR3 region has 13 residues. This chain's CDR3 is CASRQGYNEKLFF. CDR3 coding DNA: TGTGCCAGCAGACAGGGGTATAATGAAAAACTGTTTTTT.